This T cell receptor (beta chain) came from a study of cytomegalovirus exposure and HLA in healthy donors. Study-level points and caveats: When analyzed later, the rates of TCR association showed variation by HLA locus, with DRB1 the most and HLA-C the fewest. A later analysis linked around 15,000 TCR beta sequences to HLA alleles at 0.05 false discovery rate. In an earlier analysis, productive rearrangement rates for most beta V segments clustered near 90% or 30%.

The CDR3 has 14 amino acids. Unmatched junction bases numbered 4, after V lost 0 bases and J lost 6 bases. Germline CDR1 reads MNHEY; CDR2 reads SVGAGI. PCR used 60 Vbeta primers and 13 Jbeta primers. Produced via immunoSEQ multiplex PCR; TCRdb's table is partial and in-frame only. The top ten clones hold about 1.7% of a sample with about 98,000 clones, 74% of them seen once. A note on this clone: Antigen: not known.

This TCR came from a male donor in good health and CMV-seronegative. The specimen was PBMCs. V usage is TRBV6-5 and J usage is TRBJ1-2; 7 positions agree with TRBD1. The chain's CDR3 is CASSYSQGTDGYTF. DNA for the CDR3: TGTGCCAGCAGTTACTCGCAGGGGACAGATGGCTACACCTTC.